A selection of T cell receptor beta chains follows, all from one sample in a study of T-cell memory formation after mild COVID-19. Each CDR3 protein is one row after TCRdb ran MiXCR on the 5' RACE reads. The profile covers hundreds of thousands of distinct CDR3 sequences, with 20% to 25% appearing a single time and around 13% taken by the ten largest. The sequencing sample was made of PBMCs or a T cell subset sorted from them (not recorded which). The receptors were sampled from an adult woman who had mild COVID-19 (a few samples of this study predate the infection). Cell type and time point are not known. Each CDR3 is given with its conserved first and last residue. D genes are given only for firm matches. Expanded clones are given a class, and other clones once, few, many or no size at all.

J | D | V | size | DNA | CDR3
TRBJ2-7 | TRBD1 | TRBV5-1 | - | TGCGCCAGCAGCTTGGCCGGGGACAGGGACTACTACGAGCAGTACTTC | CASSLAGDRDYYEQYF
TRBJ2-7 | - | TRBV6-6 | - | TGTGCCAGCAGTTACGTGGAGGAGACCTACGAGCAGTACTTC | CASSYVEETYEQYF
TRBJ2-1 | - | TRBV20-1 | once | TGCAGTGCCCGCACTTACGGTAGAGGATCCTACAATGAGCAGTTCTTC | CSARTYGRGSYNEQFF
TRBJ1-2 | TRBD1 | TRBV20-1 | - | TGCACCCCAACGCGGACAGGGGGATATGGCTACACCTTC | CTPTRTGGYGYTF
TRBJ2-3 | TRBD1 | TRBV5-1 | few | TGCGCCAGCAGCTCCGGGACAGGGGGCCCAGATACGCAGTATTTT | CASSSGTGGPDTQYF
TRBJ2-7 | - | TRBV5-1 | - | TGCGCCAGCAGCGACGGGACTCTCTCCTACGAGCAGTACTTC | CASSDGTLSYEQYF
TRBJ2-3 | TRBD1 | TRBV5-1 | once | TGCGCCAGCAGCTTGCTTTGGACAGGGGGCACAGATACGCAGTATTTT | CASSLLWTGGTDTQYF
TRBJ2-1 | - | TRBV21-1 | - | TGTGCCAGCATCCCCAGGCTAGCGGGAGCGGACAATGAGCAGTTCTTC | CASIPRLAGADNEQFF
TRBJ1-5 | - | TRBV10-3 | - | TGTGCCATCAGTGAGTGGTTCGGGCTGGCAAACAATCAGCCCCAGCATTTT | CAISEWFGLANNQPQHF
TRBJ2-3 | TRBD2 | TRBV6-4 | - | TGTGCCAGCAGTGACTTTGCGGGGGGGCCGCCAGATACGCAGTATTTT | CASSDFAGGPPDTQYF
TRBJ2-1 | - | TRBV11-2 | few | TGTGCCAGCAGCTTAGGCCGTACCCATGGGTTTGGGAAGCAGTTCTTC | CASSLGRTHGFGKQFF
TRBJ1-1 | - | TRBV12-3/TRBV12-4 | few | TGTGCCAGCAGGACAGACGGCCTCACTGAAGCTTTCTTT | CASRTDGLTEAFF
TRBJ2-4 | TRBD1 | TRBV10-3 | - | TGTGCCATCAGTCCGGGACAGGGACTCGGCAAAAACATTCAGTACTTC | CAISPGQGLGKNIQYF
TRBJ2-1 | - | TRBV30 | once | TGTGCCTGGAGTGTACAGGACAATGAGCAGTTCTTC | CAWSVQDNEQFF
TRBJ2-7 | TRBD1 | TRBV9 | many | TGTGCCAGCAGCCCCCGGACAGGGACCTACGAGCAGTACTTC | CASSPRTGTYEQYF
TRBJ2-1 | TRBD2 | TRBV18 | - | TGTGCCAGCTCACCAGGCGGGGGGGTCTACAATGAGCAGTTCTTC | CASSPGGGVYNEQFF
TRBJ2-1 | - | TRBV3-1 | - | TGTGCCAGCAGTCCTCCGTACTTGTACAATGAGCAGTTCTTC | CASSPPYLYNEQFF
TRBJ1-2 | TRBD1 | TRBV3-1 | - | TGTGCCAGCCGTCCCAGGTTAGGGGGCAGATATGGCTACACCTTC | CASRPRLGGRYGYTF
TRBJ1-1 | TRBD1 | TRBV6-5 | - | TGTGCCAGCAGTTACGCGGGACAGCTCGAAAAGTATAAAGAAGCTTTCTTT | CASSYAGQLEKYKEAFF
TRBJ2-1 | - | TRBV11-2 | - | TGTGCCAGCAGCCCTCGTCGGGGGAGTGAGCAGTTCTTC | CASSPRRGSEQFF